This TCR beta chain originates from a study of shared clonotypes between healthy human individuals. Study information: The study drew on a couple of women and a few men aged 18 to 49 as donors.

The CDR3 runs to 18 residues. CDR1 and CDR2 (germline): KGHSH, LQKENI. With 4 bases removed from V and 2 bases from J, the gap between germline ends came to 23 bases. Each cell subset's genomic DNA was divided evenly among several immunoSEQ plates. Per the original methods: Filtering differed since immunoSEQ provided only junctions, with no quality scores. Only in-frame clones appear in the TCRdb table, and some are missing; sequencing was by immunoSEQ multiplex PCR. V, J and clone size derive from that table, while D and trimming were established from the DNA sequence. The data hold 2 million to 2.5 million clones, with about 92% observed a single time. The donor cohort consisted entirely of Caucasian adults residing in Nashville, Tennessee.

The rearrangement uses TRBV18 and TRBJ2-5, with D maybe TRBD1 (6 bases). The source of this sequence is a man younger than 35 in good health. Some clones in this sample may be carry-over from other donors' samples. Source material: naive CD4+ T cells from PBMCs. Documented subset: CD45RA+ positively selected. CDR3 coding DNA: TGTGCCAGCTCACAGCCCCCTGGGACAACCGGTAAACAAGAGACCCAGTACTTC. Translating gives CASSQPPGTTGKQETQYF. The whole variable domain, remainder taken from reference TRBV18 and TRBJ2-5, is NAGVMQNPRHLVRRRGQEARLRCSPMKGHSHVYWYRQLPEEGLKFMVYLQKENIIDESGMPKERFSAEFPKEGPSILRIQQVVRGDSAAYFCASSQPPGTTGKQETQYFGPGTRLLVL.